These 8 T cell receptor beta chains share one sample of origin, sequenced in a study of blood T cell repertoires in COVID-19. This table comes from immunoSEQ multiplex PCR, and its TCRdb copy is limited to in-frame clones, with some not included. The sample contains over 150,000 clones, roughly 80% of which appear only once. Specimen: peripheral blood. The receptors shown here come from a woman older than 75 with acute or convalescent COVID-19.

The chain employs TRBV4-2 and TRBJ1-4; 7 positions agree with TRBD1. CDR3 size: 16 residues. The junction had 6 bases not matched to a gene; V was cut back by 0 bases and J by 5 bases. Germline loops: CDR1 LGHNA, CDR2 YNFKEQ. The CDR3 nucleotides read TGTGCCAGCAGCCAAGATGGACAGGCAAGCAATGAAAAACTGTTTTTT. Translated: CASSQDGQASNEKLFF.

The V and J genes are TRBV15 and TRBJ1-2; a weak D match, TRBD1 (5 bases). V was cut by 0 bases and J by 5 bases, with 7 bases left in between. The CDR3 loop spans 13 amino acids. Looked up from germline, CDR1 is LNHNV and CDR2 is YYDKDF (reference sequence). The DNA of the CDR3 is TGTGCCACCAGCAGAGATCGGACATATGGCTACACCTTC. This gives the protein CATSRDRTYGYTF.

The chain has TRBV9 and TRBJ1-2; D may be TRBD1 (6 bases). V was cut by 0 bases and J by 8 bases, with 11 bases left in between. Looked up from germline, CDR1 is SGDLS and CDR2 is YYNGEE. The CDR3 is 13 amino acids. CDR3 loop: CASSVAGERGYTF. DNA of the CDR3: TGTGCCAGCAGCGTAGCAGGGGAACGCGGCTACACCTTC.

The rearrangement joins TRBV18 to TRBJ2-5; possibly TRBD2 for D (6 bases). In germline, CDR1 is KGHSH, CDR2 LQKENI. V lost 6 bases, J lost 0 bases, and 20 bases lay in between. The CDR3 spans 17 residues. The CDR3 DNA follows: TGTGCCAGCTCGCCCCTAATAGCGGAGGAGTACCAAGAGACCCAGTACTTC. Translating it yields CASSPLIAEEYQETQYF.

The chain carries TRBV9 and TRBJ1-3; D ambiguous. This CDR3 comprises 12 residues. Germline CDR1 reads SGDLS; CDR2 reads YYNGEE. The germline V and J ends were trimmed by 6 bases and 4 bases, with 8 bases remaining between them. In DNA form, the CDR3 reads TGTGCCAGCACGCGATCAGGAAACACCATATATTTT. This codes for CASTRSGNTIYF.

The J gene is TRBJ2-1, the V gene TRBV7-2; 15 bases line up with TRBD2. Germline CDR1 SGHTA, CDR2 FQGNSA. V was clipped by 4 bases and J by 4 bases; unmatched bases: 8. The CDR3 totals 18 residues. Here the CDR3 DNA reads TGTGCCAGCAGCTCCAAAGGGACTAGCGGGGGGATTTACAATGAGCAGTTCTTC. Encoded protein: CASSSKGTSGGIYNEQFF.

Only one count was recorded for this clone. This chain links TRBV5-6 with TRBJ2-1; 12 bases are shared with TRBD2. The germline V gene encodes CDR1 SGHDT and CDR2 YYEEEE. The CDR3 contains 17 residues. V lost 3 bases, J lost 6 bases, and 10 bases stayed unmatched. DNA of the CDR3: TGTGCCAGCAGCTCCTCACAACTAGCGGGGGGATCCAATGAGCAGTTCTTC. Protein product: CASSSSQLAGGSNEQFF.

CDR3 nucleotides: TGTGCCAGCAGCGCCGGACAGGGGAGGGGGAATCAGCCCCAGCATTTT. This sequence encodes CASSAGQGRGNQPQHF. V gene TRBV9 combines with J gene TRBJ1-5; 9 bases are a match to TRBD1. Germline V lookup: CDR1 SGDLS, CDR2 YYNGEE. With V trimmed by 3 bases and J by 4 bases, 8 bases remained unmatched. CDR3 length equals 16 residues.